The 12 T cell receptor beta chains below come from one sample, sequenced in a study of cytomegalovirus exposure and HLA in healthy donors. PCR employed 60 Vbeta and 13 Jbeta primers. Clones were read by immunoSEQ multiplex PCR, and TCRdb kept only the in-frame ones, dropping some. Here the sample spans more than 95,000 clones, roughly 80% being singletons. Sequences were obtained from PBMCs. Receptors were obtained from a man aged 25 to 40 in good health and CMV-seropositive.

This sequence joins TRBV6-6 and TRBJ1-1; possible D gene TRBD1, 6 bases. CDR1 is MNHNY, CDR2 SVGAGI, per germline (reference sequence). This CDR3 spans 13 amino acids. Between the trimmed V and J ends, which lost 2 bases and 7 bases, there was a span of 11 bases. The chain's CDR3 is CASSYTRDNEAFF. As DNA, the CDR3 is TGTGCCAGCAGTTACACCCGGGACAATGAAGCTTTCTTT.

This clone was recorded once. The chain carries TRBV19 and TRBJ2-1; 10 bases fit TRBD2. The CDR3 spans 12 residues. Germline V gives CDR1 LNHDA, CDR2 SQIVND (reference sequence). V lost 3 bases and J lost 16; bases outside the gene matches: 6. The CDR3 nucleotides are TGTGCCAGTAGTATTCTGGGGACTAGCGTCTTCTTC. Its translation: CASSILGTSVFF. Filled out from reference TRBV19 and TRBJ2-1, the complete variable domain reads DGGITQSPKYLFRKEGQNVTLSCEQNLNHDAMYWYRQDPGQGLRLIYYSQIVNDFQKGDIAEGYSVSREKKESFPLTVTSAQKNPTAFYLCASSILGTSVFFGPGTRLTVL.

The chain uses TRBV6-6 and TRBJ1-1; D unresolved. The CDR3 spans 12 residues. Between the trimmed V and J ends, which lost 2 bases and 8 bases, there was a span of 9 bases. Germline V gene sequence: CDR1 MNHNY, CDR2 SVGAGI (reference sequence). This chain's CDR3 is CASSYLGEEAFF. CDR3 in DNA: TGTGCCAGCAGTTACCTTGGTGAGGAAGCTTTCTTT.

This chain connects TRBV9 to TRBJ1-1; maybe TRBD1 (5 bases). Looked up from germline, CDR1 is SGDLS and CDR2 is YYNGEE. Trimming took 9 bases from V and 1 from J, leaving 13 bases between them. The CDR3 is made up of 13 amino acids. CDR3 in DNA: TGTGCCAACGCACAGGCTCCGAACACTGAAGCTTTCTTT. Its protein is CANAQAPNTEAFF. The entire variable domain, with the rest obtained from reference TRBV9 and TRBJ1-1, is as follows: DSGVTQTPKHLITATGQRVTLRCSPRSGDLSVYWYQQSLDQGLQFLIQYYNGEERAKGNILERFSAQQFPDLHSELNLSSLELGDSALYFCANAQAPNTEAFFGQGTRLTVV.

This clone came up once. V usage is TRBV18 and J usage is TRBJ2-1, with 7 bases fitting TRBD2. V lost 6 bases and J lost 8; bases outside the gene matches: 4. Germline values: CDR1 KGHSH, CDR2 LQKENI. The CDR3 runs to 12 residues. The CDR3 sequence is CASSPREDEQFF. In DNA form, the CDR3 reads TGTGCCAGCTCCCCCCGGGAGGATGAGCAGTTCTTC.

The J gene is TRBJ2-3, the V gene TRBV5-1; 15 bases match TRBD2. CDR1 SGHRS and CDR2 YFSETQ come from the germline V gene. Trimming cost V 4 bases and J 6 bases; bases outside gene matches: 3. This CDR3 has 15 amino acids. This chain's CDR3 is CASSVGTSGGDTQYF. In DNA, the CDR3 is TGCGCCAGCAGCGTTGGGACTAGCGGGGGGGATACGCAGTATTTT. Complete variable domain (other parts from reference TRBV5-1 and TRBJ2-3): KAGVTQTPRYLIKTRGQQVTLSCSPISGHRSVSWYQQTPGQGLQFLFEYFSETQRNKGNFPGRFSGRQFSNSRSEMNVSTLELGDSALYLCASSVGTSGGDTQYFGPGTRLTVL.

The chain joins TRBV5-5 to TRBJ1-2; 9 positions match TRBD1. J was trimmed by 0 bases and V by 4 bases; bases with no gene match: 7. Germline values: CDR1 SGHKS, CDR2 YYEKEE (reference sequence). This CDR3 is built from 16 residues. CDR3 nucleotides: TGTGCCAGCAGCAGGGGGACAGGGTTCACTAACTATGGCTACACCTTC. Translation gives CASSRGTGFTNYGYTF.

The rearrangement links TRBV10-2 to TRBJ2-7; 13 bases are a match to TRBD2. Germline V lookup: CDR1 WSHSY, CDR2 SAAADI. V shed 7 bases and J 0 bases; nucleotides not matched to a gene: 9. The CDR3 totals 17 residues. CDR3 sequence: CASTERTSGGFSYEQYF. The CDR3 coding sequence is TGCGCCAGCACCGAACGGACTAGCGGGGGATTCTCCTACGAGCAGTACTTC.

J is TRBJ1-5 and V is TRBV18; TRBD1 might be the D (5 bases). The CDR3 totals 17 residues. V was shortened by 2 bases and J by 0 bases, with 14 bases between the two germline ends. Germline CDR1 is KGHSH and CDR2 is LQKENI. CDR3 sequence reads: CASSPGAGPYSNQPQHF. In nucleotides, the CDR3 is TGTGCCAGCTCACCAGGGGCAGGGCCTTATAGCAATCAGCCCCAGCATTTT.

The chain is built from TRBV10-1 and TRBJ2-2, with 8 bases matching TRBD1. The CDR3 totals 14 residues. The germline V gene encodes CDR1 WNHNN and CDR2 SYGVQD (reference sequence). J was trimmed by 8 bases and V by 6 bases; bases with no gene match: 8. For the CDR3, the DNA is TGCGCCAGCAGGGACAGGGCGAATTCTGGGGAGCTGTTTTTT. Protein sequence: CASRDRANSGELFF.

The chain couples TRBV6-5 to TRBJ2-7; 9 positions agree with TRBD1. The trim removed 4 bases at V and 4 bases at J, leaving 11 bases unmatched. This CDR3 has 16 amino acids. The germline gives CDR1 MNHEY, CDR2 SVGAGI. CDR3 sequence (DNA): TGTGCCAGCAGTTTAGGTACCGGGACAGGGAGATACGAGCAGTACTTC. It encodes CASSLGTGTGRYEQYF.

V usage is TRBV4-1 and J usage is TRBJ1-4; no firm D call. Per the germline V gene, CDR1 is MGHRA and CDR2 is YSYEKL. CDR3 length: 15 amino acids. V lost 0 bases to trimming and J lost 5 bases, with 10 bases between them. Written as DNA, the CDR3 is TGCGCCAGCAGCCAAGAGCTGGAGGCCAATGAAAAACTGTTTTTT. Its protein product is CASSQELEANEKLFF.